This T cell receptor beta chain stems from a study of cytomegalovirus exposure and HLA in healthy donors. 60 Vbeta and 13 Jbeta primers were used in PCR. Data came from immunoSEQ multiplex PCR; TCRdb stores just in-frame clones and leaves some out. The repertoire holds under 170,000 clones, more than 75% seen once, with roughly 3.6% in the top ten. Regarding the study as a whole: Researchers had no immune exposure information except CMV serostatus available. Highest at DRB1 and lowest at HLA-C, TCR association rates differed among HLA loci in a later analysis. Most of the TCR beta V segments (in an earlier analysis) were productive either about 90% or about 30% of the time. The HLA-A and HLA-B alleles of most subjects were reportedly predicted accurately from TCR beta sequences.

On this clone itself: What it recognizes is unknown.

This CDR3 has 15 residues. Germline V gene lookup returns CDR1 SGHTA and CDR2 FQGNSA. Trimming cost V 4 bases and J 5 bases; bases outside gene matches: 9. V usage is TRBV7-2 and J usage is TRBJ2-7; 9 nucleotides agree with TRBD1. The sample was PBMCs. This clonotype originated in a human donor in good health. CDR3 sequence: CASSSTGGALHEQYF. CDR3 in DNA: TGTGCCAGCAGCTCGACAGGGGGAGCGCTGCACGAGCAGTACTTC.